The clone carrying this TCR beta chain was seen a handful of times. The antigen is unknown. The CDR3 runs to 15 residues. V shed 0 bases, J shed 4 bases, and the junction held 3 bases outside the gene matches. The germline CDR1 and CDR2 sequences are SGDLS and YYNGEE. The source of the sample is a study of spatial heterogeneity in lung cancer. Every TCR cDNA molecule carried a tag that served as a unique molecular identifier. TCRdb independently ran MiXCR on the 5' RACE reads; one entry per CDR3 protein. The sample shows 3,500 or so distinct CDR3 sequences, roughly 15% of them seen only once. Study-wide results and caveats: The number of expanded tumor alpha and beta chains correlated with mutation number. Estimation of coverage gave values of around 6.7% for alpha and 13% for beta chains in tumor T cells.

Time point specified: sample taken at primary tumor resection. Untreated early-stage non-small cell lung cancer patients, approximately 79 in total, were the donors. Unsorted whole RNA from tumor, nontumor lung or frozen PBMC underwent sequencing. The specimen comprised lung tumor tissue, sampled at surgery. The receptor comes from a male donor with early-stage non-small cell lung cancer. V is TRBV9 and J is TRBJ2-7; 11 nucleotides align to TRBD2. The CDR3, as DNA: TGTGCCAGCAGCGTAGCTACTAGCGGGAGTTACGAGCAGTACTTC. Translated, it gives CASSVATSGSYEQYF.